Listed here are 23 T cell receptor beta chains from one sample, sequenced in a study of T cell responses to AZD1222 COVID-19 vaccine. Repertoires were generated with immunoSEQ multiplex PCR, while TCRdb's copy carries only in-frame clones and drops some. The sample holds about 100,000 clones; 89% are singletons and the top ten take 6% to 7%. Source: peripheral blood, taken on day 0 of AZD1222 vaccination. These receptors came from an adult in good health.

The chain employs TRBV28 and TRBJ1-5; TRBD1 matches 11 bases. Germline V gives CDR1 MDHEN, CDR2 SYDVKM. The CDR3 is 16 amino acids. V was pared by 7 bases and J by 4 bases, with 9 bases of the junction left unmatched. CDR3 DNA: TGTGCCAGCACCCCCTGGGGACAGGGGGGAAATCAGCCCCAGCATTTT. Its protein is CASTPWGQGGNQPQHF.

This chain connects TRBV27 to TRBJ1-2; D unclear. Germline V gene data show CDR1 as MNHEY and CDR2 as SMNVEV (reference sequence). CDR3 size: 12 residues. V was clipped by 8 bases and J by 4 bases, with 11 bases between them. CDR3 bases: TGTGCCAGCGGGGATCACGGCTATGGCTACACCTTC. Translated: CASGDHGYGYTF.

The chain links TRBV30 to TRBJ1-2; TRBD1 aligns across 7 bases. Per the germline V gene, CDR1 is GTSNPN and CDR2 is SVGIG (reference sequence). J gave up 5 bases and V 2 bases, and 2 bases lay outside the gene matches. CDR3 length: 12 residues. CDR3 in amino acids: CAWSYRGYGYTF. In DNA, the CDR3 is TGTGCCTGGAGTTACAGGGGTTATGGCTACACCTTC.

A single count supports this clone. V is TRBV10-1 and J is TRBJ1-1; 8 positions agree with TRBD1. The CDR3 runs 12 residues. V shed 8 bases and J 4 bases; nucleotides not matched to a gene: 3. Per the germline V gene, CDR1 is WNHNN and CDR2 is SYGVQD (reference sequence). CDR3 nucleotides: TGCGCCAGCCCACAGGGGGGCACTGAAGCTTTCTTT. Protein sequence: CASPQGGTEAFF.

The chain employs TRBV24-1 and TRBJ2-5; 10 positions match TRBD1. Germline V gives CDR1 KGHDR, CDR2 SFDVKD. J was trimmed by 4 bases and V by 5 bases; bases with no gene match: 6. The CDR3 contains 15 residues. CDR3 bases: TGTGCCACCAGTGCGACCGGGACAGGGGTAGAGACCCAGTACTTC. As protein: CATSATGTGVETQYF.

The chain employs TRBV5-1 and TRBJ1-4; D remains ambiguous. This CDR3 region has 15 residues. The germline CDR1 and CDR2 sequences are SGHRS and YFSETQ. Trimming cost V 4 bases and J 5 bases, with 15 bases left between them. CDR3 bases: TGCGCCAGCAGCGTAGTACCCCAACCGAATGAAAAACTGTTTTTT. Translating it yields CASSVVPQPNEKLFF.

The CDR3 DNA reads as TGTGCCAGCAGCAGCCGGGGCGGATATGGCTACACCTTC. Its translation: CASSSRGGYGYTF. The genes are TRBV28 and TRBJ1-2; perhaps TRBD1 as D (5 bases). Germline lookup yields CDR1 MDHEN and CDR2 SYDVKM. Trimming cost V 6 bases and J 5 bases, with 13 bases left between them. This CDR3 has 13 amino acids.

The chain couples TRBV6-5 to TRBJ2-7; 9 bases line up with TRBD2. The CDR3 has 14 residues. J was trimmed by 3 bases and V by 6 bases; bases with no gene match: 6. CDR1 is MNHEY and CDR2 is SVGAGI in the germline V gene. The CDR3 region is CASRASGIIYEQYF. CDR3 in DNA: TGTGCCAGCAGGGCTAGCGGGATTATCTACGAGCAGTACTTC.

The chain employs TRBV7-2 and TRBJ1-3; D perhaps matches TRBD1 (6 bases). The CDR3 is 16 residues long. From germline, CDR1 is SGHTA and CDR2 FQGNSA. Trimming took off 0 bases at V and 7 bases at J, with 16 bases between the two ends. The CDR3 region has the DNA TGTGCCAGCAGCTTAGCAGGACAGCCTATGAGGAACACCATATATTTT. Protein sequence: CASSLAGQPMRNTIYF.

The V call is TRBV4-3, the J call TRBJ1-5; 11 bases fit TRBD1. V lost 2 bases to trimming and J lost 6 bases; unmatched junction nucleotides: 3. Per germline, CDR1 LGHNA and CDR2 YSLEER. This CDR3 is 15 amino acids long. CDR3 in amino acids: CASSQTGQGVQPQHF. CDR3 DNA sequence: TGCGCCAGCAGCCAAACGGGACAGGGGGTTCAGCCCCAGCATTTT.

This chain joins TRBV6-6 and TRBJ1-4; D is unresolved. V was clipped by 0 bases and J by 5 bases, with 13 bases between them. Germline CDR1 and CDR2: MNHNY and SVGAGI (reference sequence). This CDR3 spans 16 amino acids. CDR3 bases: TGTGCCAGCAGTTACTCGCTCAGTATAAGGAATGAAAAACTGTTTTTT. Protein: CASSYSLSIRNEKLFF.

The rearrangement uses TRBV28 and TRBJ2-1; D ambiguous. This CDR3 contains 13 residues. The germline gives CDR1 MDHEN, CDR2 SYDVKM. V was trimmed by 8 bases and J by 7 bases, leaving 15 bases between them. The CDR3 sequence is CASRRRQLNEQFF. For the CDR3, the DNA is TGTGCCAGCCGCCGTCGACAATTAAATGAGCAGTTCTTC. The variable domain in full, completed from reference TRBV28 and TRBJ2-1, reads DVKVTQSSRYLVKRTGEKVFLECVQDMDHENMFWYRQDPGLGLRLIYFSYDVKMKEKGDIPEGYSVSREKKERFSLILESASTNQTSMYLCASRRRQLNEQFFGPGTRLTVL.

The gene calls are TRBV6-5 and TRBJ2-5, with 7 bases lining up with TRBD1. Unmatched junction bases numbered 9, after V lost 5 bases and J lost 6 bases. CDR3 length equals 14 residues. Germline-derived CDR1 and CDR2 are MNHEY and SVGAGI. CDR3 coding DNA: TGTGCCAGCAGTCCCCAGAGAGGGGGCCAGACCCAGTACTTC. This encodes CASSPQRGGQTQYF.

The CDR3 loop is CASSVGPTNQPQHF. CDR3 nucleotide sequence: TGTGCCAGCAGCGTAGGGCCCACCAATCAGCCCCAGCATTTT. The genes are TRBV9 and TRBJ1-5; D unresolved. Germline CDR1 is SGDLS and CDR2 is YYNGEE. This CDR3 comprises 14 residues. Trimming removed 0 bases from V and 3 bases from J, with 7 bases in between.

The V call is TRBV28, the J call TRBJ1-5; no definite D call. Germline V gives CDR1 MDHEN, CDR2 SYDVKM. Trimming cost V 8 bases and J 7 bases, with 12 bases left between them. This CDR3 has 12 residues. CDR3 sequence reads: CASLVGRQPQHF. CDR3 nucleotide sequence: TGTGCCAGCCTTGTTGGCCGACAGCCCCAGCATTTT.

The chain employs TRBV7-3 and TRBJ2-1, with 10 bases fitting TRBD2. The CDR3 loop spans 16 amino acids. The germline V gene encodes CDR1 SGHTA and CDR2 FQGTGA. Trimming at V came to 2 bases and at J to 8 bases, leaving 9 bases not matched to a gene. CDR3 sequence reads: CASSLSTRAGGDEQFF. DNA for the CDR3: TGTGCCAGCAGCTTATCCACAAGAGCGGGAGGGGATGAGCAGTTCTTC.

The CDR3 region has the DNA TGCGCCAGCAGCCGAGTTGGACAGGGTAATTCACCCCTCCACTTT. This gives the protein CASSRVGQGNSPLHF. The chain uses TRBV5-1 and TRBJ1-6, with 8 nucleotides matching TRBD1. Germline V gene data show CDR1 as SGHRS and CDR2 as YFSETQ. The CDR3 is 15 amino acids. V was pared by 4 bases and J by 6 bases, with 6 bases of the junction left unmatched.

The chain couples TRBV10-3 to TRBJ1-4, with no clear D. The CDR3 has 14 residues. Germline V gene sequence: CDR1 ENHRY, CDR2 SYGVKD. The V end lost 3 bases, the J end lost 8 bases, and 13 bases lay between the germline ends. CDR3 sequence: CAISDLKLGEKLFF. The DNA of the CDR3 is TGTGCCATCAGTGACCTCAAACTGGGGGAAAAACTGTTTTTT.

The J gene is TRBJ1-2, the V gene TRBV15; the D gene is possibly TRBD1 (5 bases). The CDR3 sequence is 13 residues long. Deletions cut 3 bases from V and 3 bases from J, with 8 bases between. Germline V gene sequence: CDR1 LNHNV, CDR2 YYDKDF (reference sequence). The CDR3 protein is CATSSGGDYGYTF. DNA for the CDR3: TGTGCCACCAGCAGCGGGGGAGACTATGGCTACACCTTC.

The chain employs TRBV11-3 and TRBJ2-2; tentative D call: TRBD2 (6 bases). Looked up from germline, CDR1 is SGHNT and CDR2 is YENEEA. The CDR3 extends over 14 amino acids. V was pared by 5 bases and J by 7 bases, with 14 bases between. CDR3 in amino acids: CASSTRLGIGELFF. The CDR3 nucleotides read TGTGCCAGCAGCACACGACTAGGAATCGGGGAGCTGTTTTTT.

The rearrangement uses TRBV3-1 (or the pseudogene TRBV3-2) and TRBJ1-1, with D perhaps matching TRBD1 (6 bases). From germline, CDR1 is LGHDT and CDR2 YNNKEL (reference sequence). The CDR3 is 16 residues long. Between the trimmed V and J ends, which lost 0 bases and 4 bases, there was a span of 15 bases. The CDR3 spells CASSQDRGAGATEAFF. CDR3 bases: TGTGCCAGCAGCCAAGATCGGGGGGCGGGGGCCACTGAAGCTTTCTTT.

The table lists this clone with a few counts. The gene calls are TRBV13 and TRBJ2-1, with D possibly being TRBD2 (6 bases). The CDR3 is 21 residues long. The V end lost 3 bases, the J end lost 0 bases, and 27 bases lay between the germline ends. Germline lookup yields CDR1 PRHDT and CDR2 FYEKMQ (reference sequence). The CDR3 DNA follows: TGTGCCAGCAGCTTGGTTACCCTCCTAGCGCCGGGGCCGAGCTCCTACAATGAGCAGTTCTTC. Translation gives CASSLVTLLAPGPSSYNEQFF.

The chain recombines TRBV28 with TRBJ1-2; 7 positions match TRBD1. The germline CDR1 and CDR2 sequences are MDHEN and SYDVKM. V was pared by 9 bases and J by 2 bases, with 3 bases of the junction left unmatched. The CDR3 totals 12 residues. This CDR3 reads CASEQGNYGYTF. CDR3 DNA: TGTGCCAGTGAACAGGGGAACTATGGCTACACCTTC.